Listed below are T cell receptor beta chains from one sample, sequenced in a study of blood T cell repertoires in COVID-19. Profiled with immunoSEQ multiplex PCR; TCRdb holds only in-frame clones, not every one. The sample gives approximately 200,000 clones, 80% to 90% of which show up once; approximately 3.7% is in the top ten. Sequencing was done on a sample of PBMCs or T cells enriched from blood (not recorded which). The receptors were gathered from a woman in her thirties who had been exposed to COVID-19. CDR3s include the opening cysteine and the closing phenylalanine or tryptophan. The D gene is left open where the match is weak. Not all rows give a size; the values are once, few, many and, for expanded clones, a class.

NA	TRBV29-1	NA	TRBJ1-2	TGCAGCGTTCGGGGAGGGGAGGGGTATGGCTACACCTTC	CSVRGGEGYGYTF
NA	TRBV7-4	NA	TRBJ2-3	TGTGCCAGCAAGCTCTTTAGCGGAGACACAGATACGCAGTATTTT	CASKLFSGDTDTQYF
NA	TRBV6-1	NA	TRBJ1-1	TGTGCCAGCAGTGACAGGAGGGCGGAGAGGGCTTTCTTT	CASSDRRAERAFF
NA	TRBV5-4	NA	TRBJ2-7	TGTGCCACCCTTAAACAGGGTTCCTACGAGCAGTACTTC	CATLKQGSYEQYF
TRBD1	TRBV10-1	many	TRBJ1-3	TGCGCCAGCGGGACAGGGTTCGGAAACACCATATATTTT	CASGTGFGNTIYF
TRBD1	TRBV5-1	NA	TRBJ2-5	TGCGCCAGCAGCACAAAACCGGGACAGGGTAGGGAGACCCAGTACTTC	CASSTKPGQGRETQYF
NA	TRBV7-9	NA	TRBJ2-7	TGTGCCAGCAGCTTAGCGGAGACAGCCTACGAGCAGTACTTC	CASSLAETAYEQYF
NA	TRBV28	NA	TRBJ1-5	TGTGCCAGCAGTTTCTGGAGAGGGGGAGGGAATCAGCCCCAGCATTTT	CASSFWRGGGNQPQHF
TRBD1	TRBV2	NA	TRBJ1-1	TGTGCCAGCACCGGACAGGGAACGACTGAAGCTTTCTTT	CASTGQGTTEAFF
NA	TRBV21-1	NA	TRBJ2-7	TGTGCCAGCAGCAAATTCGGACTTGTCCACGAGCAGTACTTC	CASSKFGLVHEQYF
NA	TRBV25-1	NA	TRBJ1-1	TGTGCCAGCAGTGGCAATAGTGGCACTGAAGCTTTCTTT	CASSGNSGTEAFF
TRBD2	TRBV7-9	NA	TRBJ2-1	TGTGCCAGCAGCTCTGGGACTAGTAATGGGGTCTCCTACAATGAGCAGTTCTTC	CASSSGTSNGVSYNEQFF
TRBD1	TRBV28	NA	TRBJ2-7	TGTGCCAGCAGTTTATGGGTCGGGACAGGGCTCTACGAGCAGTACTTC	CASSLWVGTGLYEQYF
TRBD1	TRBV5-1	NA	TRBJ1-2	TGCGCCAGCAGCCTAGGACAGGGAGCCGACTATGGCTACACCTTC	CASSLGQGADYGYTF
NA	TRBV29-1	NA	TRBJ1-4	TGCAGCGTCGGGGTGTTGGGCGCAACTAATGAAAAACTGTTTTTT	CSVGVLGATNEKLFF
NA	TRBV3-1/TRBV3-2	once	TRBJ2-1	TGTGCCAGCAGCCAAGGGGACGGGACAAATGAGCAGTTCTTC	CASSQGDGTNEQFF
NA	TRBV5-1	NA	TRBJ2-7	TGCGCCAGCAGCTTGGGTGGAGGGAGTACTTACGAGCAGTACTTC	CASSLGGGSTYEQYF
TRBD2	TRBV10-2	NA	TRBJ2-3	TGCGCCAGCAGAAACACGGGACTAACAGATACGCAGTATTTT	CASRNTGLTDTQYF
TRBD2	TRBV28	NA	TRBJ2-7	TGTGCCAGCATCTCAGCGGGGGAAACCTACGAGCAGTACTTC	CASISAGETYEQYF
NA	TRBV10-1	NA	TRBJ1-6	TGCGCCAGCAGTGCGGGACAAGATAATTCACCCCTCCACTTT	CASSAGQDNSPLHF
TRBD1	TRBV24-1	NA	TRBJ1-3	TGTGCCACCAGTGATTTTGGGGACAGGGGTCCTGGAAACACCATATATTTT	CATSDFGDRGPGNTIYF
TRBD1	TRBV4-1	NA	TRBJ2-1	TGCGCCAGCAGCCCGGGACAGATCAATGAGCAGTTCTTC	CASSPGQINEQFF
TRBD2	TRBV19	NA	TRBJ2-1	TGTGCCAGTAGTATCCTTCCGGGGGGTGAGCAGTTCTTC	CASSILPGGEQFF
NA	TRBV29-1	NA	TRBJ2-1	TGCAGCGTTTATGGGCCGGGAATCAACAATGAGCAGTTCTTC	CSVYGPGINNEQFF
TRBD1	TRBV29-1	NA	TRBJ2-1	TGCAGCGTTGTCTTAACAGGGGGCTCGGATGAGCAGTTCTTC	CSVVLTGGSDEQFF
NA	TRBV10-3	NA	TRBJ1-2	TGTGCCATCAGTGAGTCAACAGCTCGTCTATCATCCACCTTC	CAISESTARLSSTF
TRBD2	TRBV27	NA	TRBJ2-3	TGTGCCAGCAGTTCCGGGACTAACACAGATACGCAGTATTTT	CASSSGTNTDTQYF
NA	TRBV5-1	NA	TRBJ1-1	TGCGCCAGCAGCCTAGAAACAGGGTCGGGCACTGAAGCTTTCTTT	CASSLETGSGTEAFF
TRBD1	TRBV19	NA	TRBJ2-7	TGTGCCAGTTCTGGGACAGGCCTAAATGCGTTCGAGCAGTACTTC	CASSGTGLNAFEQYF
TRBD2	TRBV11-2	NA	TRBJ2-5	TGTGCCAGCAGCTTAGGGGGGACTAGCGGGATGCAGGAGACCCAGTACTTC	CASSLGGTSGMQETQYF
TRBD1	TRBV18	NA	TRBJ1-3	TGTGCCAGCTCACCGTGGACAGGATCTGGAAACACCATATATTTT	CASSPWTGSGNTIYF
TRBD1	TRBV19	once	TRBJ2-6	TGTGCCAGTAGTCTACGGACAGGGGTCGGGGCCAACGTCCTGACTTTC	CASSLRTGVGANVLTF
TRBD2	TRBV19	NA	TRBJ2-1	TGTGCCAGTACCGCGGGACTAGCGGGAGTGAATGAGCAGTTCTTC	CASTAGLAGVNEQFF
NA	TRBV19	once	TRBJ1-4	TGTGCCAGTAGTATACCCCGACAGGTCCTGGTAAAGGAACTGTTTTTT	CASSIPRQVLVKELFF
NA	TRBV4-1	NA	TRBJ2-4	TGCGCCAGCAGCCAAGAATTTACGAGGGAGCGTAGTCAGTACTTC	CASSQEFTRERSQYF
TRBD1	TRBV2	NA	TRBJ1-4	TGTGCCAGCAGGCCCCCGGGACAGAGGATGAGGGGGAGTGAAAAACTGTTTTTT	CASRPPGQRMRGSEKLFF
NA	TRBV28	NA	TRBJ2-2	TGTGCCAGCAGTTTATCCAGGGCCGGCACCGGGGAGCTGTTTTTT	CASSLSRAGTGELFF
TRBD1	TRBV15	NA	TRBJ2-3	TGTGCCACCAGCAGAGAAGGGACAGTTCTCCCAGATACGCAGTATTTT	CATSREGTVLPDTQYF
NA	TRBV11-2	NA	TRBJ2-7	TGTGCCAGCAGCTTAGAGGGGGGAGTCGCCTACGAGCAGTACTTC	CASSLEGGVAYEQYF
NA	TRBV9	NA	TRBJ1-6	TGTGCCAGCAGCCCTAGGACGATACAGGGTACAAATTCACCCCTCCACTTT	CASSPRTIQGTNSPLHF
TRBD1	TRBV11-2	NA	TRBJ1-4	TGTGCCAGCAGCCAGAGACAGGGGACTGAAAAACTGTTTTTT	CASSQRQGTEKLFF
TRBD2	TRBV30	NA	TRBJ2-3	TGTGCCTGGAGAATGGGACTAGCGAACACAGATACGCAGTATTTT	CAWRMGLANTDTQYF
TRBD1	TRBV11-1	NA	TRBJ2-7	TGTGCCAGCAGCTTGTACAGGGGGCCCTCCTACGAGCAGTACTTC	CASSLYRGPSYEQYF